The 15 T cell receptor beta chains presented below share a single source sample, sequenced in a study of beta chain features in type 1 diabetes. Every bit of the isolated RNA underwent reverse transcription, so sequencing read expressed TCRB transcripts. Clones were sequenced by immunoSEQ multiplex PCR, and TCRdb holds only the in-frame ones, with some missing. Here the sample spans 350,000 to 450,000 clones, approximately 16% being singletons. Sequences were obtained from naive CD4+ T cells from blood. The receptors were sampled from a woman in her late teens or twenties in good health.

This chain uses TRBV7-6 with TRBJ2-5; 9 positions agree with TRBD2. The trim removed 4 bases at V and 7 bases at J, leaving 13 bases unmatched. The CDR3 consists of 16 residues. Germline assignment: CDR1 SGHVS and CDR2 FNYEAQ. CDR3 loop: CASSSSGRTTLGTQYF. The CDR3 DNA reads TGTGCCAGCAGCTCAAGCGGGAGGACTACCTTAGGGACCCAGTACTTC. The entire variable domain, with the rest obtained from reference TRBV7-6 and TRBJ2-5, is as follows: GAGVSQSPRYKVTKRGQDVALRCDPISGHVSLYWYRQALGQGPEFLTYFNYEAQQDKSGLPNDRFSAERPEGSISTLTIQRTEQRDSAMYRCASSSSGRTTLGTQYFGPGTRLLVL.

The chain carries TRBV27 and TRBJ1-5, with TRBD1 matching 7 bases. This CDR3 region has 18 residues. The V and J ends lost 1 base and 5 bases, in that order; junction bases with no gene match: 14. Germline V gives CDR1 MNHEY, CDR2 SMNVEV (reference sequence). CDR3 loop: CASSLFSVRQGPDQPQHF. The CDR3 DNA follows: TGTGCCAGCAGTTTATTTTCAGTGCGACAGGGTCCAGATCAGCCCCAGCATTTT.

This clone was observed a few times. J is TRBJ2-5 and V is TRBV11-3; no firm D call. Near its end, the DNA agrees better with TRBJ2-7, so the J call may be wrong. This CDR3 region has 14 residues. In germline, CDR1 is SGHNT, CDR2 YENEEA. CDR3 coding DNA: TGTGCCAGCAGCGCCGACCGTAGGCTTAGCGAGCAGTACTTC. The encoded protein is CASSADRRLSEQYF.

This chain connects TRBV28 to TRBJ2-3, with TRBD2 matching over 7 bases. Germline V gene lookup returns CDR1 MDHEN and CDR2 SYDVKM. Trimming at V came to 8 bases and at J to 2 bases, leaving 4 bases not matched to a gene. CDR3 size: 13 residues. The CDR3 sequence is CASSSGITDTQYF. The DNA of the CDR3 is TGTGCCAGCTCTAGCGGAATCACAGATACGCAGTATTTT. Full variable domain (remainder filled in from reference TRBV28 and TRBJ2-3): DVKVTQSSRYLVKRTGEKVFLECVQDMDHENMFWYRQDPGLGLRLIYFSYDVKMKEKGDIPEGYSVSREKKERFSLILESASTNQTSMYLCASSSGITDTQYFGPGTRLTVL.

This clone was seen a few times. V gene TRBV7-2 combines with J gene TRBJ2-1, with 7 bases identical to TRBD2. The CDR3 is made up of 16 amino acids. Germline trimming cut 1 base from V and 3 bases from J; bases unmatched to any gene: 6. Germline V gene sequence: CDR1 SGHTA, CDR2 FQGNSA. The CDR3 bases are TGTGCCAGCAGCTTAGTAGGCACTAGCGTCTACAATGAGCAGTTCTTC. Translating gives CASSLVGTSVYNEQFF.

The chain uses TRBV5-6 and TRBJ1-5; TRBD1 aligns across 8 bases. Germline CDR1 is SGHDT and CDR2 is YYEEEE. J gave up 1 base and V 3 bases, and 6 bases lay outside the gene matches. The CDR3 loop spans 16 amino acids. The CDR3 DNA is TGTGCCAGCAGCTCTACAGGGACAGGAAGCAATCAGCCCCAGCATTTT. Residues: CASSSTGTGSNQPQHF.

This clone was recorded a few times. This chain links TRBV25-1 with TRBJ2-4; 10 bases match TRBD2. The length of the CDR3 is 16 residues. V shed 6 bases, J shed 5 bases, and the junction held 10 bases outside the gene matches. Germline V gene data show CDR1 as MGHDK and CDR2 as SYGVNS. Here the CDR3 reads CASRLGGSGRQNIQYF. The CDR3 coding sequence is TGTGCCAGCAGGCTGGGAGGTAGCGGGAGGCAAAACATTCAGTACTTC.

The V gene is TRBV4-2, the J gene TRBJ1-2, with 7 positions matching TRBD1. The trim removed 0 bases at V and 8 bases at J, leaving 9 bases unmatched. Germline loops: CDR1 LGHNA, CDR2 YNFKEQ. The length of the CDR3 is 15 residues. CDR3 in amino acids: CASSQDSTRGVGYTF. CDR3 DNA sequence: TGTGCCAGCAGCCAAGATTCGACCAGGGGGGTCGGCTACACCTTC.

The V call is TRBV30, the J call TRBJ1-5, with a weak D call TRBD1 (6 bases). V was pared by 2 bases and J by 5 bases, with 19 bases between. The CDR3 length is 16 residues. Per germline, CDR1 GTSNPN and CDR2 SVGIG (reference sequence). CDR3 coding DNA: TGTGCCTGGAGTCTCCCAGCATGGACAGACGATCAGCCCCAGCATTTT. This encodes CAWSLPAWTDDQPQHF. Complete variable domain (other parts from reference TRBV30 and TRBJ1-5): SQTIHQWPATLVQPVGSPLSLECTVEGTSNPNLYWYRQAAGRGLQLLFYSVGIGQISSEVPQNLSASRPQDRQFILSSKKLLLSDSGFYLCAWSLPAWTDDQPQHFGDGTRLSIL.

This clone was detected only a few times. The chain recombines TRBV18 with TRBJ1-1; D is possibly TRBD1 (5 bases). The ends were cut back, 4 bases at V and 5 bases at J, with 17 bases in the middle. CDR1 and CDR2 (germline): KGHSH, LQKENI. The CDR3 is 15 residues long. CDR3 in amino acids: CASSLWGDLRTEAFF. CDR3 in DNA: TGTGCCAGCTCACTTTGGGGGGATTTGCGAACTGAAGCTTTCTTT.

This clone was observed a handful of times. The rearrangement links TRBV20-1 to TRBJ1-2; D not resolved. The germline gives CDR1 DFQATT, CDR2 SNEGSKA (reference sequence). Between the trimmed V and J ends, which lost 6 bases and 8 bases, there was a span of 13 bases. There are 11 residues in the CDR3. DNA of the CDR3: TGCAGTGCCTCCGTATCCTACGGCTACACCTTC. It codes for CSASVSYGYTF.

The chain couples TRBV6-5 to TRBJ2-1, with TRBD2 identical over 9 bases. Germline V gene sequence: CDR1 MNHEY, CDR2 SVGAGI. The CDR3 length is 16 residues. Germline trimming cut 1 base from V and 8 bases from J; bases unmatched to any gene: 9. CDR3 sequence reads: CASSYLTSGLGYEQFF. The DNA for the CDR3 is TGTGCCAGCAGTTACTTGACTAGCGGTCTAGGCTATGAGCAGTTCTTC.

This clone was observed a few times. Its ends do not fully match the called genes, so a read error is possible. The rearrangement links TRBV11-2 to TRBJ2-4; 9 nucleotides align to TRBD2. The CDR3 is 14 amino acids. Germline V CDR1 and CDR2: SGHAT, FQNNGV. CDR3 DNA sequence: TGTGCCAGCAGCTTTGGTCTAGCGGGACGCTTGACGGACTTC. Translated, it gives CASSFGLAGRLTDF.

V gene TRBV9 combines with J gene TRBJ1-2, with D hard to call. The V gene's germline CDR1 is SGDLS and CDR2 YYNGEE. Trimming took off 0 bases at V and 3 bases at J, with 9 bases between the two ends. This CDR3 region has 14 residues. CDR3 sequence (DNA): TGTGCCAGCAGCGTAGGGTCACTAGACTATGGCTACACCTTC. It encodes CASSVGSLDYGYTF.

There are a few counts of this clone. The chain has TRBV5-4 and TRBJ2-7, with a possible D match to TRBD1 (6 bases). This CDR3 region has 14 residues. Trimming pared 2 bases from V and 2 bases from J, leaving 11 bases between. Germline V CDR1 and CDR2: SGHNT, YYREEE (reference sequence). The CDR3 DNA reads TGTGCCAGCAGCTTAGGACAGAATCCCTACGAGCAGTACTTC. Residues: CASSLGQNPYEQYF. The full variable domain, in which reference TRBV5-4 and TRBJ2-7 provide the parts outside the CDR3, is ETGVTQSPTHLIKTRGQQVTLRCSSQSGHNTVSWYQQALGQGPQFIFQYYREEENGRGNFPPRFSGLQFPNYSSELNVNALELDDSALYLCASSLGQNPYEQYFGPGTRLTVT.